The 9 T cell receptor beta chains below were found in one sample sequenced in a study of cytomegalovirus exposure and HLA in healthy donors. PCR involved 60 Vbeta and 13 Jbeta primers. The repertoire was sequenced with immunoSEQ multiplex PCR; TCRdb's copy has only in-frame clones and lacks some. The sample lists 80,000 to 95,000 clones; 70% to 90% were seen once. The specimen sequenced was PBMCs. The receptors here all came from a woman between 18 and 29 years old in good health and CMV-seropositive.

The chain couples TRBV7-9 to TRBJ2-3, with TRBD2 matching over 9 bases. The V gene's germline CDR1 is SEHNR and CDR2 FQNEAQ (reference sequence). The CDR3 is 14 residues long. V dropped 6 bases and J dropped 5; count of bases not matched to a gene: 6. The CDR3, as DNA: TGTGCCAGCAGAACTAGCGGGCGGATAGATACGCAGTATTTT. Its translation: CASRTSGRIDTQYF.

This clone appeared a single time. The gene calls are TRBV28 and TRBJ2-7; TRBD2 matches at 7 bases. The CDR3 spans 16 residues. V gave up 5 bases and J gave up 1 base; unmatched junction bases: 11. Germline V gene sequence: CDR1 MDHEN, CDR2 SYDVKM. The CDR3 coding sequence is TGTGCCAGCAGTATTGCCAGCGGGATCTGGTCCTACGAGCAGTACTTC. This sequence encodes CASSIASGIWSYEQYF.

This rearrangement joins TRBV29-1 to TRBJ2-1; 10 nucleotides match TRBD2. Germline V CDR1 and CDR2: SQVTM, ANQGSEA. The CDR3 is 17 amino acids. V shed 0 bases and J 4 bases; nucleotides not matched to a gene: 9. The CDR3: CSVEDPTAGGPYNEQFF. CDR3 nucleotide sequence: TGCAGCGTTGAAGATCCCACAGCGGGAGGGCCATACAATGAGCAGTTCTTC.

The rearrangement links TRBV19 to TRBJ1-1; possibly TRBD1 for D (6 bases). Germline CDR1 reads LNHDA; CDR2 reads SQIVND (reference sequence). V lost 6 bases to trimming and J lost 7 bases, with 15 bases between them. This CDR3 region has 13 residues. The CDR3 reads CASSLNRAVEAFF. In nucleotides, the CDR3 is TGTGCCAGTAGCCTGAACAGGGCGGTTGAAGCTTTCTTT.

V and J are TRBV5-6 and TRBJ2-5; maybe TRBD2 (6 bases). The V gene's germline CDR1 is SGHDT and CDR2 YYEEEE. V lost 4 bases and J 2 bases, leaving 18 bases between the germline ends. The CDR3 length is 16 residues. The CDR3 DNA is TGTGCCAGCAGCCAGCTTCCTGCGGGGTCTCAAGAGACCCAGTACTTC. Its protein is CASSQLPAGSQETQYF.

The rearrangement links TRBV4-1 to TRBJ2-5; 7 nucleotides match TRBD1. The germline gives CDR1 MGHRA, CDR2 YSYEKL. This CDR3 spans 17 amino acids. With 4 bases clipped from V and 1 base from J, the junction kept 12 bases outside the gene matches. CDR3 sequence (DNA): TGCGCCAGCAGCCCGAGGGGGCAGCGAAACCGCCAAGAGACCCAGTACTTC. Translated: CASSPRGQRNRQETQYF.

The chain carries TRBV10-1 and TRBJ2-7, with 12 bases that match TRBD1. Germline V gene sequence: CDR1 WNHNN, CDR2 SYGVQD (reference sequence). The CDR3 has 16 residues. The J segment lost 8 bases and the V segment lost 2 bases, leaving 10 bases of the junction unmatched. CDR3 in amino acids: CASSEPTPGQGAKQYF. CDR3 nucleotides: TGCGCCAGCAGTGAGCCTACTCCGGGACAGGGGGCTAAGCAGTACTTC.

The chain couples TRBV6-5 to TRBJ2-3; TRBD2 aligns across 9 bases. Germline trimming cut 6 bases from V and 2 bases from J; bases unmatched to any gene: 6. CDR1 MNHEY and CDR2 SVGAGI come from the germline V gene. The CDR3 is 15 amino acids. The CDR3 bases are TGTGCCAGCAGGGGACTAGCCCCATACACAGATACGCAGTATTTT. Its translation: CASRGLAPYTDTQYF.

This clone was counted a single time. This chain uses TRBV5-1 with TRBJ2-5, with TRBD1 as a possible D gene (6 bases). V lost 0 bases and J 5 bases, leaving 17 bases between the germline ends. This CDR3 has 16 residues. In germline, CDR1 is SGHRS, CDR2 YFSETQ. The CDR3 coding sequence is TGCGCCAGCAGCTTGGGGCAGGGGCCTATATCTGAGACCCAGTACTTC. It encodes CASSLGQGPISETQYF.